The sequence of this TCR beta chain was determined in a study of siplizumab effects on memory and regulatory T cells. Overall study findings and caveats: The authors did not confirm suppressive function in proliferating Tregs from siplizumab cultures.

About this clone: Its antigen remains unknown.

The study assayed about 10^5 TCR templates per sample. Data came from immunoSEQ multiplex PCR; TCRdb stores just in-frame clones and leaves some out. The table includes about 50,000 clones, nearly 95% detected once. This CDR3 region has 15 residues. Germline lookup yields CDR1 PRHDT and CDR2 FYEKMQ (reference sequence). The germline V and J ends were trimmed by 2 bases and 3 bases, with 11 bases remaining between them. Sequenced input: CD8+ T cells sorted from blood. The rearrangement joins TRBV13 to TRBJ2-1; possible D gene TRBD1, 5 bases. The sequence came from a human donor in good health. CDR3 coding DNA: TGTGCCAGCAGCTTACAAGGGGCCCACTACAATGAGCAGTTCTTC. Amino acid sequence: CASSLQGAHYNEQFF.